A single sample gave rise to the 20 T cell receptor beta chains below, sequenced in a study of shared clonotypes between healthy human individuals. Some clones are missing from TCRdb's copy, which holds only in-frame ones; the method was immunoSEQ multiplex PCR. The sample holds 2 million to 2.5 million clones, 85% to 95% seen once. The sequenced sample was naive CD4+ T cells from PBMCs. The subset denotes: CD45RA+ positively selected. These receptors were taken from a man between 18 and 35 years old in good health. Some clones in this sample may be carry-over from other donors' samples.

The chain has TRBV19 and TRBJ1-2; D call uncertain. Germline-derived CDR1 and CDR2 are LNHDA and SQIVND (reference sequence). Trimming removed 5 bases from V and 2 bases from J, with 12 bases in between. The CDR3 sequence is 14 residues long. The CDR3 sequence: CASSLGLGNYGYTF. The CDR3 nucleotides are TGTGCCAGTAGTCTAGGGTTGGGAAACTATGGCTACACCTTC.

The CDR3 loop is CASSRGARYEQYF. The CDR3 region has the DNA TGTGCCAGCAGCCGGGGGGCCCGTTACGAGCAGTACTTC. The V call is TRBV5-6, the J call TRBJ2-7, with D perhaps TRBD2 (7 bases). V was shortened by 4 bases and J by 4 bases, with 12 bases between the two germline ends. Germline-derived CDR1 and CDR2 are SGHDT and YYEEEE. The CDR3 extends over 13 amino acids. The full variable domain, completed using reference TRBV5-6 and TRBJ2-7, is DAGVTQSPTHLIKTRGQQVTLRCSPKSGHDTVSWYQQALGQGPQFIFQYYEEEERQRGNFPDRFSGHQFPNYSSELNVNALLLGDSALYLCASSRGARYEQYFGPGTRLTVT.

DNA of the CDR3: TGTGCCAGCAGCTCGATCTTACAGGGAGGCGCGAACACCGGGGAGCTGTTTTTT. Protein: CASSSILQGGANTGELFF. The chain recombines TRBV5-6 with TRBJ2-2; D assignment may be TRBD1 or TRBD2 (6 bases each). CDR1 is SGHDT, CDR2 YYEEEE, per germline. Trimming pared 3 bases from V and 0 bases from J, leaving 18 bases between. The CDR3 covers 18 residues.

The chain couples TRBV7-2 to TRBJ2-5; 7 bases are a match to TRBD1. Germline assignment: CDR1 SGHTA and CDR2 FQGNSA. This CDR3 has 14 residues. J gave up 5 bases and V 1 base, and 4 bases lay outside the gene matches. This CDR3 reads CASSLVRDSETQYF. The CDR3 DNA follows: TGTGCCAGCAGCTTAGTCCGGGACAGTGAGACCCAGTACTTC.

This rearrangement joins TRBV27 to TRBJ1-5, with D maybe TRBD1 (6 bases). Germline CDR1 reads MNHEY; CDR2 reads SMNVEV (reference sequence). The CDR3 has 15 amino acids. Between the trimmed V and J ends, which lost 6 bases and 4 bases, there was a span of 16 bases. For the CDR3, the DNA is TGTGCCAGCAGGGGATGGGAAGGGGGGAATCAGCCCCAGCATTTT. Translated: CASRGWEGGNQPQHF.

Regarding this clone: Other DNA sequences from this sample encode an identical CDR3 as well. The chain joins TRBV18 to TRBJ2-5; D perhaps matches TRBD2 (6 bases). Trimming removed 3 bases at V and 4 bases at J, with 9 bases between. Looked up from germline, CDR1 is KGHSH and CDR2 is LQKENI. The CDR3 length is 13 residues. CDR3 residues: CASSPGGGETQYF. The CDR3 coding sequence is TGTGCCAGCTCACCCGGGGGTGGAGAGACCCAGTACTTC.

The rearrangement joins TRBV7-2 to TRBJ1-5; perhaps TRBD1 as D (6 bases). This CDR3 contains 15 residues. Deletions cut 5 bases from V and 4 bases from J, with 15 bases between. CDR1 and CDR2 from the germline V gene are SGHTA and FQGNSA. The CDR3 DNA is TGTGCCAGCAGCCGACTAGGGGGTGGGAATCAGCCCCAGCATTTT. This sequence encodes CASSRLGGGNQPQHF. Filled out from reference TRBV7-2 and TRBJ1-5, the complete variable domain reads GAGVSQSPSNKVTEKGKDVELRCDPISGHTALYWYRQSLGQGLEFLIYFQGNSAPDKSGLPSDRFSAERTGGSVSTLTIQRTQQEDSAVYLCASSRLGGGNQPQHFGDGTRLSIL.

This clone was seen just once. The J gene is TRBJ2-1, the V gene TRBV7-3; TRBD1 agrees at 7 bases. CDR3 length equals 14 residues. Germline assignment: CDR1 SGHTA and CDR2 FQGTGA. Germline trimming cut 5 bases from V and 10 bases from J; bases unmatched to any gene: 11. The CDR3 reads CASSPQRTQGEQFF. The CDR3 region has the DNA TGTGCCAGCAGCCCACAACGTACACAGGGGGAGCAGTTCTTC.

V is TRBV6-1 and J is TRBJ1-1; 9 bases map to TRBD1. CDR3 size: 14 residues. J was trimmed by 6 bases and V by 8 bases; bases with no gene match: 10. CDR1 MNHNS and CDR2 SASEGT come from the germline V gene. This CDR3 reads CASPSTGGLPEAFF. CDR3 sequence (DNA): TGTGCCAGCCCCTCGACAGGGGGACTACCTGAAGCTTTCTTT.

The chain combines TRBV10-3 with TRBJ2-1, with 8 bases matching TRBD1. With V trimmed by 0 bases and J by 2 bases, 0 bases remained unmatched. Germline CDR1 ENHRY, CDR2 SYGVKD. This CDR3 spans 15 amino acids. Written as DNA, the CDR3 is TGTGCCATCAGTGAGTCGGGACAGGCCTACAATGAGCAGTTCTTC. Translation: CAISESGQAYNEQFF.

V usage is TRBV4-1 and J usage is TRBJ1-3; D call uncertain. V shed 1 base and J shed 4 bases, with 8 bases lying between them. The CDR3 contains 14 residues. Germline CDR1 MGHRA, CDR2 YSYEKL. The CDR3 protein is CASSQVGSGNTIYF. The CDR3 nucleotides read TGCGCCAGCAGCCAAGTCGGTTCGGGAAACACCATATATTTT.

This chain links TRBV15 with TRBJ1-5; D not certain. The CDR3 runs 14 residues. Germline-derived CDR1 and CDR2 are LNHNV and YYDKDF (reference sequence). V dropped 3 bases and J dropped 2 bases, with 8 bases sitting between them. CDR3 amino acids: CATSREMGNQPQHF. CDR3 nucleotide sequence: TGTGCCACCAGCAGGGAAATGGGCAATCAGCCCCAGCATTTT.

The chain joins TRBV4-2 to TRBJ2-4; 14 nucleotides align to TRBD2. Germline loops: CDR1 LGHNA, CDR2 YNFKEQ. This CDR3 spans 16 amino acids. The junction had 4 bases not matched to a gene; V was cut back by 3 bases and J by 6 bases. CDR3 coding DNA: TGTGCCAGCAGCCAGCGACTAGCGGGAGGGCCAAACATTCAGTACTTC. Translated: CASSQRLAGGPNIQYF.

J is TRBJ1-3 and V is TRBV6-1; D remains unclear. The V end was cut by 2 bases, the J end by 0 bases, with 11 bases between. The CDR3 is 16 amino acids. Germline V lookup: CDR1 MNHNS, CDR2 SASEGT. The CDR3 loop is CASSEWGRISGNTIYF. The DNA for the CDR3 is TGTGCCAGCAGTGAATGGGGTCGGATCTCTGGAAACACCATATATTTT.

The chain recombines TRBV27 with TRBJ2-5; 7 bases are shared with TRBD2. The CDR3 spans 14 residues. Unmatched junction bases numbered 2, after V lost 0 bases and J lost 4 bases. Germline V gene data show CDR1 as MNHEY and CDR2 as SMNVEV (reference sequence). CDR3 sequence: CASSLSTSPETQYF. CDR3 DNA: TGTGCCAGCAGTTTATCGACTAGCCCAGAGACCCAGTACTTC.

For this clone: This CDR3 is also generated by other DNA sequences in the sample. CDR3 sequence: CASSGLAGGSYNEQFF. CDR3 sequence (DNA): TGTGCCAGCAGTGGCCTAGCGGGAGGGTCCTACAATGAGCAGTTCTTC. The rearrangement joins TRBV2 to TRBJ2-1; 12 nucleotides match TRBD2. CDR1 is SNHLY, CDR2 FYNNEI, per germline. This CDR3 is 16 amino acids long. After removal of 4 bases from V and 1 base from J, the junction contained 2 bases not matched to a gene.

DNA of the CDR3: TGTGCCAGCAGTGCCGGTAGCGGGGTGGAGACCCAGTACTTC. Amino acid sequence: CASSAGSGVETQYF. The chain couples TRBV9 to TRBJ2-5; 8 nucleotides line up with TRBD2. The CDR3 has 14 amino acids. J gave up 5 bases and V 5 bases, and 8 bases lay outside the gene matches. Per germline, CDR1 SGDLS and CDR2 YYNGEE.

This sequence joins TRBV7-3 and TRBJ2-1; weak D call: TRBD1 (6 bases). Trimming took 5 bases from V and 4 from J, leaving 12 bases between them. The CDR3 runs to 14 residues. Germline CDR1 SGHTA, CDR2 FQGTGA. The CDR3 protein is CASSLGTPYNEQFF. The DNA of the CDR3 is TGTGCCAGCAGCCTAGGGACACCGTACAATGAGCAGTTCTTC.

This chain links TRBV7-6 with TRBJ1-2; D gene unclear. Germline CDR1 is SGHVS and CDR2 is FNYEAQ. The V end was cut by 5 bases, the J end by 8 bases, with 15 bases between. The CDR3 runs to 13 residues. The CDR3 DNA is TGTGCCAGCAGCCTCGGTCGGATGGGAGGCTACACCTTC. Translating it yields CASSLGRMGGYTF.

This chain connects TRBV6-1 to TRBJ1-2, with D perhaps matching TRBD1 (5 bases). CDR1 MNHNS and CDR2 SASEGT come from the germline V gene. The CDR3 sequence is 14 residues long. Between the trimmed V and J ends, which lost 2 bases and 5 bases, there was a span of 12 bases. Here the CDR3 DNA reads TGTGCCAGCAGTGAAAGGGGCAGTTCGTATGGCTACACCTTC. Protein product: CASSERGSSYGYTF.